This T cell receptor (beta chain) was sequenced for a study of T cell clonotyping in hematopoietic cell transplantation. Broader study findings: Pathologically expanded recipient clonotypes increased progressively from day 30 to day 180 as diversity fell. Cells were unsorted, so CD4 and CD8 contributions were not separated. Graft donor and pretransplant recipient Inverse Simpson Index values predicted broader posttransplant TCR diversity. At the given depth, recipient repertoires were over 95% de novo clonotypes.

Comments on this clone: Its matching antigen is unknown.

Repertoires were generated with immunoSEQ multiplex PCR, while TCRdb's copy carries only in-frame clones and drops some. The table shows more than 9,500 clones, with around 93% occurring only once. The germline V gene encodes CDR1 MDHEN and CDR2 SYDVKM. V gave up 4 bases and J gave up 5 bases; unmatched junction bases: 18. This CDR3 is 18 amino acids long. Sequencing input: peripheral blood mononuclear cells. The gene calls are TRBV28 and TRBJ2-7; 9 nucleotides align to TRBD1. This receptor was identified in a woman aged 45-65 years in good health. Some clones in this sample may be carry-over from other donors' samples. Here the CDR3 reads CASSSKPPGQGGRDEQYF. The CDR3 region has the DNA TGTGCCAGCAGTTCAAAACCCCCGGGACAGGGCGGTAGGGACGAGCAGTACTTC. The full variable domain, in which reference TRBV28 and TRBJ2-7 provide the parts outside the CDR3, is DVKVTQSSRYLVKRTGEKVFLECVQDMDHENMFWYRQDPGLGLRLIYFSYDVKMKEKGDIPEGYSVSREKKERFSLILESASTNQTSMYLCASSSKPPGQGGRDEQYFGPGTRLTVT.